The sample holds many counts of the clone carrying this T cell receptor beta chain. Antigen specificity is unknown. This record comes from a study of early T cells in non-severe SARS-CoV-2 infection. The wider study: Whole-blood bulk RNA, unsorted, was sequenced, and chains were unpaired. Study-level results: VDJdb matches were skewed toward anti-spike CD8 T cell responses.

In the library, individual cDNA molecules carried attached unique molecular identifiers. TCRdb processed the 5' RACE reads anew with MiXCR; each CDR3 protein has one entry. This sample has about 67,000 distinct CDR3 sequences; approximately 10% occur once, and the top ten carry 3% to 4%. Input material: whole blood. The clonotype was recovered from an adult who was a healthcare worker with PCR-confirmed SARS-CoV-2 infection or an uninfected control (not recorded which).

This CDR3 is CASSRLGTGVLAGAETQYF. The DNA of the CDR3 is TGTGCCAGCAGCCGTCTAGGGACAGGGGTCCTAGCGGGAGCAGAGACCCAGTACTTC. The chain links TRBV11-2 to TRBJ2-5; D is tentatively TRBD1 or TRBD2 (10 bases each). The germline gives CDR1 SGHAT, CDR2 FQNNGV. CDR3 length equals 19 residues. The V gene lost 5 bases and the J gene lost 4 bases, with 29 bases spanning the gap.